These 31 T cell receptor beta chains originate from one sample sequenced in a study of blood T cell repertoires in COVID-19. Repertoires were generated with immunoSEQ multiplex PCR, while TCRdb's copy carries only in-frame clones and drops some. The table lists about 59,000 clones, about 90% of them singletons. Sequenced sample: peripheral blood. The receptors come from a man older than 75 in a cohort sampled during active COVID-19.

The chain has TRBV12-3 or TRBV12-4 and TRBJ1-2; 7 bases are a match to TRBD1. V was pared by 7 bases and J by 5 bases, with 7 bases of the junction left unmatched. The CDR3 extends over 13 amino acids. This CDR3 reads CASKRGQSYGYTF. The CDR3 DNA sequence: TGTGCCAGCAAGAGGGGACAGTCGTATGGCTACACCTTC.

The V call is TRBV6-1, the J call TRBJ2-3; the D is unclear. Germline CDR1 reads MNHNS; CDR2 reads SASEGT. V gave up 1 base and J gave up 2 bases, with 13 bases separating them. CDR3 length equals 16 residues. The chain's CDR3 is CASSEVPKTITDTQYF. CDR3 nucleotide sequence: TGTGCCAGCAGTGAAGTCCCGAAGACAATCACAGATACGCAGTATTTT.

This clone was detected only once. V and J are TRBV11-1 and TRBJ2-5, with a possible D match to TRBD2 (6 bases). The V gene's germline CDR1 is SGHAT and CDR2 FQDESV (reference sequence). The CDR3 is 15 amino acids. The V and J ends lost 0 bases and 3 bases respectively, with 11 bases between them. CDR3 region: CASSLAPGEKETQYF. The DNA of the CDR3 is TGTGCCAGCAGCTTAGCGCCGGGGGAAAAAGAGACCCAGTACTTC. Filled out from reference TRBV11-1 and TRBJ2-5, the complete variable domain reads EAEVAQSPRYKITEKSQAVAFWCDPISGHATLYWYRQILGQGPELLVQFQDESVVDDSQLPKDRFSAERLKGVDSTLKIQPAELGDSAMYLCASSLAPGEKETQYFGPGTRLLVL.

V usage is TRBV25-1 and J usage is TRBJ1-4, with TRBD1 matching 8 bases. The length of the CDR3 is 14 residues. Germline V gene data show CDR1 as MGHDK and CDR2 as SYGVNS. V trimming: 4 bases; J trimming: 8 bases; junction bases outside the gene matches: 6. For the CDR3, the DNA is TGTGCCAGCAGTGCCCCGGGACAGGCGGAAAAACTGTTTTTT. As protein: CASSAPGQAEKLFF.

The V and J genes are TRBV19 and TRBJ2-5; D remains ambiguous. The CDR3 has 14 residues. CDR1 is LNHDA, CDR2 SQIVND, per germline (reference sequence). V was clipped by 1 base and J by 2 bases, with 8 bases between them. The CDR3 nucleotides are TGTGCCAGTAGTATAGTGGTGGCACAAGAGACCCAGTACTTC. Translating gives CASSIVVAQETQYF.

Relative to its sample, this clone is medium-sized. The V gene is TRBV10-3, the J gene TRBJ1-2; no firm D call. The V and J ends lost 2 bases and 8 bases respectively, with 18 bases between them. CDR1 ENHRY and CDR2 SYGVKD come from the germline V gene. The CDR3 loop spans 15 amino acids. CDR3 protein: CAISEIKREPLGYTF. The CDR3 nucleotides read TGTGCCATCAGTGAGATAAAGCGGGAACCCTTGGGCTACACCTTC.

The chain links TRBV7-9 to TRBJ1-2; 7 positions agree with TRBD1. The CDR3 contains 12 residues. The germline gives CDR1 SEHNR, CDR2 FQNEAQ (reference sequence). V lost 4 bases and J lost 7; bases outside the gene matches: 3. Here the CDR3 DNA reads TGTGCCAGCAGCTCGGGACAGCCTGGCTACACCTTC. Protein sequence: CASSSGQPGYTF.

The chain joins TRBV19 to TRBJ2-7; 16 nucleotides match TRBD2. CDR3 size: 16 residues. Germline loops: CDR1 LNHDA, CDR2 SQIVND (reference sequence). The V gene end was trimmed by 4 bases and the J gene end by 2 bases; junction bases not matched to a gene: 2. CDR3 sequence (DNA): TGTGCCAGTAGTACCGGGACTAGCGGGAGGGCCTACGAGCAGTACTTC. The encoded protein is CASSTGTSGRAYEQYF.

CDR3 amino acids: CASSRGGGRGTTNYGYTF. The CDR3 coding sequence is TGTGCCAGCAGTCGAGGCGGGGGCCGCGGAACTACTAACTATGGCTACACCTTC. The rearrangement uses TRBV7-8 and TRBJ1-2, with D possibly TRBD1 on 6 matching bases. Germline CDR1 and CDR2: SGHVS and FQNEAQ. The CDR3 covers 18 residues. V lost 6 bases and J lost 0, with 23 bases in between.

The rearrangement uses TRBV4-3 and TRBJ2-3; 9 bases line up with TRBD1. Germline V gene sequence: CDR1 LGHNA, CDR2 YSLEER. This CDR3 has 16 residues. V lost 4 bases and J lost 3; bases outside the gene matches: 8. The CDR3 spells CASSRARTGATDTQYF. CDR3 coding DNA: TGCGCCAGCAGCCGGGCCCGGACAGGGGCAACAGATACGCAGTATTTT.

The J gene is TRBJ1-6, the V gene TRBV5-6; 9 bases fit TRBD1. The CDR3 has 15 amino acids. Trimming took 4 bases from V and 14 from J; bases not matched to a gene: 13. Germline CDR1 is SGHDT and CDR2 is YYEEEE. In DNA form, the CDR3 reads TGTGCCAGCAGCCTGGACAGGGGCACCTATCGGACCCTCCACTTT. Amino acids: CASSLDRGTYRTLHF. Variable domain in full (rest from reference TRBV5-6 and TRBJ1-6): DAGVTQSPTHLIKTRGQQVTLRCSPKSGHDTVSWYQQALGQGPQFIFQYYEEEERQRGNFPDRFSGHQFPNYSSELNVNALLLGDSALYLCASSLDRGTYRTLHFGNGTRLTVT.

The CDR3 sequence is CASSLGWGGSTDTQYF. The DNA of the CDR3 is TGTGCCAGCAGCTTAGGTTGGGGGGGTAGCACAGATACGCAGTATTTT. The chain joins TRBV11-2 to TRBJ2-3; 7 bases align to TRBD2. Germline lookup yields CDR1 SGHAT and CDR2 FQNNGV. The CDR3 is made up of 16 amino acids. With V trimmed by 1 base and J by 0 bases, 4 bases remained unmatched.

CDR3: CASSLSGGLEYNEQFF. In DNA, the CDR3 is TGTGCCAGCAGCCTGTCCGGGGGGCTCGAGTACAATGAGCAGTTCTTC. J is TRBJ2-1 and V is TRBV7-9; TRBD2 is a possible D gene (7 bases). Trimming shortened V by 5 bases and J by 4 bases, and 18 bases separated the two germline ends. Germline V CDR1 and CDR2: SEHNR, FQNEAQ (reference sequence). This CDR3 is built from 16 residues.

The chain employs TRBV27 and TRBJ1-1; 7 nucleotides match TRBD1. Germline values: CDR1 MNHEY, CDR2 SMNVEV (reference sequence). V shed 4 bases, J shed 4 bases, and the junction held 9 bases outside the gene matches. The CDR3 spans 15 residues. CDR3 protein: CASSSSDRVGTEAFF. The CDR3 nucleotides are TGTGCCAGCAGTTCTAGCGACAGGGTAGGCACTGAAGCTTTCTTT.

V and J are TRBV5-1 and TRBJ2-5, with no clear D. From germline, CDR1 is SGHRS and CDR2 YFSETQ. V gave up 0 bases and J gave up 5 bases, with 8 bases separating them. The CDR3 is made up of 13 amino acids. The CDR3 here is CASSLGAWETQYF. In DNA form, the CDR3 reads TGCGCCAGCAGCTTGGGGGCGTGGGAGACCCAGTACTTC.

V and J are TRBV19 and TRBJ2-3; 7 bases match TRBD1. The CDR3 is made up of 14 amino acids. J gave up 4 bases and V 6 bases, and 7 bases lay outside the gene matches. Germline V gene sequence: CDR1 LNHDA, CDR2 SQIVND (reference sequence). The CDR3 region has the DNA TGTGCCAGTAGCCGACAGGGTTGGGCAGATACGCAGTATTTT. This translates into CASSRQGWADTQYF.

This CDR3 reads CASSEVAETQYF. In DNA form, the CDR3 reads TGTGCCAGCAGTGAAGTAGCGGAGACCCAGTACTTC. The rearrangement joins TRBV2 to TRBJ2-5, with D possibly matching TRBD2 (5 bases). The CDR3 consists of 12 residues. V was shortened by 1 base and J by 5 bases, with 5 bases between the two germline ends. Germline V gives CDR1 SNHLY, CDR2 FYNNEI.

V and J are TRBV11-3 and TRBJ2-3; weak D call: TRBD1 (6 bases). This CDR3 has 16 residues. Trimming pared 1 base from V and 1 base from J, leaving 12 bases between. Germline V lookup: CDR1 SGHNT, CDR2 YENEEA. The CDR3 DNA reads as TGTGCCAGCAGCTTAGGGACCTCAGGGGGCACAGATACGCAGTATTTT. Its translation is CASSLGTSGGTDTQYF.

The chain is built from TRBV7-8 and TRBJ2-1, with 9 bases fitting TRBD2. CDR1 is SGHVS and CDR2 is FQNEAQ in the germline V gene. V lost 2 bases to trimming and J lost 0 bases; unmatched junction nucleotides: 8. The CDR3 extends over 18 amino acids. The CDR3, as DNA: TGTGCCAGCAGCTTATCGGCGGGAGGGCCGAGCTCCTACAATGAGCAGTTCTTC. Translation: CASSLSAGGPSSYNEQFF.

This clone has only one observation. The rearrangement uses TRBV19 and TRBJ2-7; 8 nucleotides match TRBD2. Unmatched junction bases numbered 10, after V lost 1 base and J lost 2 bases. CDR3 length: 17 amino acids. Germline-derived CDR1 and CDR2 are LNHDA and SQIVND (reference sequence). CDR3 region: CASSIGLAGHLPYEQYF. The CDR3 nucleotides read TGTGCCAGTAGTATAGGGCTAGCGGGTCATCTACCCTACGAGCAGTACTTC.

The V gene is TRBV6-2 or TRBV6-3, the J gene TRBJ2-7; no clear D. Between the trimmed V and J ends, which lost 2 bases and 2 bases, there was a span of 19 bases. Germline V CDR1 and CDR2: MNHEY, SVGEGT. This CDR3 comprises 17 residues. The CDR3 loop reads CASSYPRSGFAAYEQYF. CDR3 DNA: TGTGCCAGCAGTTACCCCCGGAGTGGGTTCGCGGCCTACGAGCAGTACTTC.

This rearrangement joins TRBV19 to TRBJ1-2; 7 bases match TRBD1. Germline trimming cut 10 bases from V and 0 bases from J; bases unmatched to any gene: 5. CDR1 LNHDA and CDR2 SQIVND come from the germline V gene (reference sequence). CDR3 length equals 13 residues. The DNA of the CDR3 is TGTGCCACCCGGGACAGCTCTAACTATGGCTACACCTTC. Protein sequence: CATRDSSNYGYTF.

This clone was seen only a few times. The chain uses TRBV19 and TRBJ1-1; 10 bases are a match to TRBD1. V lost 2 bases and J lost 7; bases outside the gene matches: 4. Germline loops: CDR1 LNHDA, CDR2 SQIVND (reference sequence). The CDR3 consists of 14 residues. The CDR3 protein is CASSIIGTGDEAFF. The CDR3, as DNA: TGTGCCAGTAGTATAATCGGGACAGGGGATGAAGCTTTCTTT.

The gene calls are TRBV11-1 and TRBJ2-2; TRBD2 agrees at 10 bases. The germline V gene encodes CDR1 SGHAT and CDR2 FQDESV (reference sequence). V lost 5 bases to trimming and J lost 6 bases; unmatched junction nucleotides: 3. This CDR3 is built from 14 residues. CDR3 sequence: CASSKGLAAGELFF. The CDR3 DNA reads TGTGCCAGCAGCAAAGGACTAGCGGCCGGGGAGCTGTTTTTT.

This clone was picked up one time. This chain joins TRBV6-5 and TRBJ2-7; 8 bases fit TRBD1. Germline CDR1 MNHEY, CDR2 SVGAGI. This CDR3 comprises 16 residues. V gave up 4 bases and J gave up 0 bases; unmatched junction bases: 8. In nucleotides, the CDR3 is TGTGCCAGCAGTTCCTCTCAGGGGGCCCCCTCCTACGAGCAGTACTTC. Amino acids: CASSSSQGAPSYEQYF.

The chain joins TRBV10-3 to TRBJ2-2, with 7 bases identical to TRBD2. Germline loops: CDR1 ENHRY, CDR2 SYGVKD. V shed 3 bases and J 5 bases; nucleotides not matched to a gene: 9. The CDR3 is 16 residues long. This CDR3 is CAISDSSGGGTGELFF. CDR3 nucleotides: TGTGCCATCAGTGACTCTAGCGGAGGCGGAACCGGGGAGCTGTTTTTT.

The genes are TRBV29-1 and TRBJ1-5; maybe TRBD1 (5 bases). Germline assignment: CDR1 SQVTM and CDR2 ANQGSEA. Trimming took 1 base from V and 4 from J, leaving 14 bases between them. The CDR3 length is 15 residues. The CDR3 reads CSVEVGTGDNQPQHF. The CDR3, as DNA: TGCAGCGTTGAAGTTGGTACAGGCGATAATCAGCCCCAGCATTTT.

Comments on this clone: This specimen includes other DNA sequences encoding the same CDR3. CDR3 sequence (DNA): TGCGCCAGCAGCTTGGTGGGAGGGAACACTGAAGCTTTCTTT. Its translation: CASSLVGGNTEAFF. The V gene is TRBV5-1, the J gene TRBJ1-1; D unresolved. Germline values: CDR1 SGHRS, CDR2 YFSETQ. The CDR3 sequence is 14 residues long. V was cut by 0 bases and J by 1 base, with 7 bases left in between.

This rearrangement joins TRBV2 to TRBJ2-7; weak D call: TRBD1 (5 bases). The ends were cut back, 4 bases at V and 2 bases at J, with 9 bases in the middle. This CDR3 contains 13 residues. Germline lookup yields CDR1 SNHLY and CDR2 FYNNEI. CDR3 DNA: TGTGCCAGCAGTGTAGACAGCGCCTACGAGCAGTACTTC. This sequence encodes CASSVDSAYEQYF.

The chain recombines TRBV5-4 with TRBJ2-5, with TRBD1 matching over 10 bases. This CDR3 has 15 residues. Germline lookup yields CDR1 SGHNT and CDR2 YYREEE (reference sequence). The V segment lost 4 bases and the J segment 5 bases; nucleotides outside the gene matches: 8. The CDR3 coding sequence is TGTGCCAGCAGCCATAGGGACAGGGGCACGGAGACCCAGTACTTC. It encodes CASSHRDRGTETQYF.

CDR3 amino acids: CASSSTGGQPQHF. The CDR3 DNA is TGTGCCAGCAGCTCGACAGGGGGTCAGCCCCAGCATTTT. The chain joins TRBV27 to TRBJ1-5; 9 bases fit TRBD1. J lost 6 bases, V lost 6 bases, and 3 bases had no gene match. The CDR3 is 13 amino acids. CDR1 MNHEY and CDR2 SMNVEV come from the germline V gene (reference sequence).